This entry describes one T cell receptor (beta chain). The antigen remains unidentified. Sequence at one end of the junction differs from germline and may be a read error. The tissue used was unsorted bulk material of roughly 17-34 mg. RNA and DNA were co-extracted from it with the AllPrep DNA/RNA mini kit. Patients were treatment-naive with chronic HBV infection. CDR3 size: 16 residues. Per the germline V gene, CDR1 is SGHDT and CDR2 is YYEEEE. The data were taken from a study of tumor-infiltrating lymphocytes in primary liver carcinoma. Overall study results and limits: All five tumor regions shared only about 7.5-24% of top clones. Tumor-adjacent and tumor-blood pairs showed less overlap than tumor region pairs.

From around 0.5 ug total RNA, TCR beta cDNA was generated with a primer in the constant region. Three nested multiplex PCR rounds, a slightly modified ARM-PCR method, built the TCR beta libraries. TRBV1-TRBV30 forward primers paired with a C-beta reverse primer were used in the first two PCR rounds, which ran approximately 11 cycles each. TCRdb redid the calling of the multiplex PCR reads with MiXCR, one entry per CDR3 protein. The sample lists some 94,000 distinct CDR3 sequences; 69% were seen once. The sequence derives from a woman aged 60-75 years with primary liver carcinoma and hepatitis B virus infection. This chain links TRBV5-6 with TRBJ2-3, with a tentative D call TRBD2 (5 bases). The specimen sequenced was liver tumor tissue from sampling region 5. Specified subset: tumor region T5, tumor centre. The CDR3, as DNA: TGTGCCAGCAGCTTGTTATGCACCTCTAGCACAGATACGCTGTATTTT. It codes for CASSLLCTSSTDTLYF.